This T cell receptor beta chain came from a study of early T cells in non-severe SARS-CoV-2 infection. Study at large: It was bulk RNA from unsorted whole blood that was sequenced, and the chains were unpaired.

CDR3 length: 16 residues. Losses at the gene ends were 5 bases for V and 1 base for J; bases not matched to a gene: 9. Germline-derived CDR1 and CDR2 are MDHEN and SYDVKM. General study findings and limits: Database matching using VDJdb favored anti-spike CD8 responses, with private and CD4 specificities left missing.

The library protocol tagged individual cDNA molecules with unique molecular identifiers. One entry per CDR3 protein, called by TCRdb with MiXCR from the 5' RACE reads. The sample holds 45,000 to 60,000 distinct CDR3 sequences, about 7.7% seen once. About this clonotype itself: Antigen: not known.

Sequenced material: whole blood. The rearrangement joins TRBV28 to TRBJ1-1; TRBD1 aligns across 8 bases. This receptor was obtained from an adult who was a healthcare worker with PCR-confirmed SARS-CoV-2 infection or an uninfected control (not recorded which). CDR3 sequence (DNA): TGTGCCAGCAGTCTCCTCTCGGGGACAGGGAACACTGAAGCTTTCTTT. Protein sequence: CASSLLSGTGNTEAFF.